Listed here are 4 T cell receptor beta chains from one sample, sequenced in a study of blood T cell repertoires in COVID-19. The data were produced by immunoSEQ multiplex PCR, yet TCRdb's version contains in-frame clones alone and is incomplete. This sample has roughly 76,000 clones, with about nine tenths found just once. The sequenced sample consisted of peripheral blood. The receptor set was obtained from a woman of 80 years or more with active or convalescent COVID-19.

This clone has only one observation. The CDR3 spells CASRTAGTAYEQYF. The CDR3 bases are TGTGCCAGCAGAACCGCCGGGACAGCCTACGAGCAGTACTTC. V is TRBV6-6 and J is TRBJ2-7; 7 nucleotides agree with TRBD1. V lost 6 bases to trimming and J lost 2 bases; unmatched junction nucleotides: 7. The CDR3 is 14 amino acids. Germline V gene data show CDR1 as MNHNY and CDR2 as SVGAGI (reference sequence).

This clone turned up a few times. The J gene is TRBJ2-7, the V gene TRBV6-1; D gene ambiguous. The CDR3 contains 12 residues. Looked up from germline, CDR1 is MNHNS and CDR2 is SASEGT. The V gene lost 2 bases and the J gene lost 2 bases, with 4 bases spanning the gap. The CDR3 DNA follows: TGTGCCAGCAGTGAATCTCCCTACGAGCAGTACTTC. Translation: CASSESPYEQYF.

Only one count was recorded for this clone. The V and J genes are TRBV2 and TRBJ1-1; D gene uncertain. Looked up from germline, CDR1 is SNHLY and CDR2 is FYNNEI. There are 12 residues in the CDR3. V lost 7 bases to trimming and J lost 7 bases, with 13 bases between them. The CDR3 spells CASTTSAIEAFF. The CDR3, as DNA: TGTGCCAGCACCACTTCTGCAATTGAAGCTTTCTTT.

V and J are TRBV19 and TRBJ1-5, with 7 bases that match TRBD1. The CDR3 totals 15 residues. From germline, CDR1 is LNHDA and CDR2 SQIVND (reference sequence). J was trimmed by 7 bases and V by 6 bases; bases with no gene match: 12. The CDR3 is CASRDDRESAQPQHF. The CDR3 DNA sequence: TGTGCCAGTAGAGACGACAGGGAAAGTGCCCAGCCCCAGCATTTT.